These 17 T cell receptor beta chains came from one sample sequenced in a study. TCRdb recomputed calls from the RT-PCR reads with MiXCR, one row per CDR3 protein. This table holds around 700,000 distinct CDR3 sequences, 14% found once. Sample: memory CD4+ T cells from blood. The receptors originated from a female donor in good health, serving as a healthy control.

This clonotype appeared a few times. The CDR3, as DNA: TGCAGTGCTAGAGCGGAGGTATCTGGGGCCAACGTCCTGACTTTC. It translates to CSARAEVSGANVLTF. The gene calls are TRBV20-1 and TRBJ2-6; maybe TRBD2 (5 bases). The CDR3 is made up of 15 amino acids. Germline CDR1 is DFQATT and CDR2 is SNEGSKA (reference sequence). V shed 1 base and J shed 1 base, with 8 bases lying between them.

This clonotype was detected only a few times. This chain links TRBV24-1 with TRBJ2-3; D unresolved. Between the trimmed V and J ends, which lost 3 bases and 7 bases, there was a span of 10 bases. This CDR3 spans 13 amino acids. CDR1 and CDR2 from the germline V gene are KGHDR and SFDVKD. The CDR3 DNA reads as TGTGCCACCAGTGATCCTAGGACGAATACGCAGTATTTT. Translation: CATSDPRTNTQYF.

The table lists this clonotype with a few counts. J is TRBJ1-1 and V is TRBV29-1; D possibly corresponds to TRBD1 (6 bases). Looked up from germline, CDR1 is SQVTM and CDR2 is ANQGSEA. This CDR3 has 14 amino acids. V lost 5 bases, J lost 6 bases, and 19 bases lay in between. The CDR3 DNA is TGCAGCGTTCTAGGGGGAGGGGCCGCGGCTGAAGCTTTCTTT. Its translation is CSVLGGGAAAEAFF. Full variable domain (missing parts from reference TRBV29-1 and TRBJ1-1): SAVISQKPSRDICQRGTSLTIQCQVDSQVTMMFWYRQQPGQSLTLIATANQGSEATYESGFVIDKFPISRPNLTFSTLTVSNMSPEDSSIYLCSVLGGGAAAEAFFGQGTRLTVV.

This chain joins TRBV30 and TRBJ2-5; weak D call: TRBD2 (6 bases). Trimming stripped 0 bases from V and 4 bases from J, with 9 bases between. This CDR3 comprises 13 residues. Looked up from germline, CDR1 is GTSNPN and CDR2 is SVGIG (reference sequence). The CDR3 loop is CAWSVLGGETQYF. For the CDR3, the DNA is TGTGCCTGGAGTGTTTTGGGGGGAGAGACCCAGTACTTC.

The V call is TRBV13, the J call TRBJ2-3; the D is unclear. Trimming stripped 3 bases from V and 4 bases from J, with 8 bases between. CDR3 length equals 13 residues. Germline V gene lookup returns CDR1 PRHDT and CDR2 FYEKMQ (reference sequence). Here the CDR3 DNA reads TGTGCCAGCAGCTTCTACGGAGCAGATACGCAGTATTTT. Its translation is CASSFYGADTQYF.

The V gene is TRBV5-4, the J gene TRBJ1-4, with D perhaps matching TRBD1 (5 bases). The CDR3 runs 13 residues. Trimming removed 6 bases from V and 6 bases from J, with 12 bases in between. Germline V gives CDR1 SGHNT, CDR2 YYREEE (reference sequence). In DNA, the CDR3 is TGTGCCAGCAAGGGACGGCACGATGAAAAACTGTTTTTT. Protein: CASKGRHDEKLFF.

This clonotype was counted between two and nine times. The chain carries TRBV20-1 and TRBJ2-4; D is possibly TRBD1 (6 bases). Per germline, CDR1 DFQATT and CDR2 SNEGSKA (reference sequence). Trimming shortened V by 4 bases and J by 7 bases, and 23 bases separated the two germline ends. This CDR3 has 16 residues. The CDR3 DNA reads as TGCAGTGCTATCACCGACGGGACATCCAGCCGGAACATTCAGTACTTC. This sequence encodes CSAITDGTSSRNIQYF.

In its sample, this clonotype was seen a few times. This chain joins TRBV20-1 and TRBJ2-1; D is ambiguous. Looked up from germline, CDR1 is DFQATT and CDR2 is SNEGSKA (reference sequence). V was shortened by 6 bases and J by 0 bases, with 12 bases between the two germline ends. The CDR3 covers 14 residues. CDR3 coding DNA: TGCAGTGCAGCGACCAGGAGCTCCTACAATGAGCAGTTCTTC. Protein product: CSAATRSSYNEQFF.

The J gene is TRBJ2-3, the V gene TRBV7-2; D is uncertain. The length of the CDR3 is 15 residues. CDR1 and CDR2 from the germline V gene are SGHTA and FQGNSA. Between the trimmed V and J ends, which lost 5 bases and 0 bases, there was a span of 12 bases. CDR3 sequence: CASSEMQLSTDTQYF. The DNA of the CDR3 is TGTGCCAGCAGCGAGATGCAGCTGAGCACAGATACGCAGTATTTT.

This clonotype turned up a few times. The V gene is TRBV20-1, the J gene TRBJ2-6; 8 nucleotides match TRBD1. Germline CDR1 DFQATT, CDR2 SNEGSKA (reference sequence). This CDR3 is built from 14 residues. Unmatched junction bases numbered 3, after V lost 5 bases and J lost 3 bases. The CDR3 region has the DNA TGCAGTGCTCATGACAGGGGTGGGGCCAACGTCCTGACTTTC. Protein product: CSAHDRGGANVLTF.

This clonotype was counted a few times. The rearrangement links TRBV24-1 to TRBJ1-1, with a tentative D call TRBD1 (6 bases). The germline CDR1 and CDR2 sequences are KGHDR and SFDVKD. Trimming pared 4 bases from V and 9 bases from J, leaving 17 bases between. The CDR3 consists of 14 residues. The CDR3 DNA is TGTGCCACCAGTGACCCCGGGACATCCGAAAAAGCTTTCTTT. Residues: CATSDPGTSEKAFF.

This clonotype has only a few counts. The rearrangement uses TRBV7-2 and TRBJ2-3; D may be TRBD2 (5 bases). The CDR3 is 16 amino acids. The V end lost 1 base, the J end lost 0 bases, and 11 bases lay between the germline ends. Germline V CDR1 and CDR2: SGHTA, FQGNSA. This chain's CDR3 is CASSLGNGISTDTQYF. Here the CDR3 DNA reads TGTGCCAGCAGCTTAGGTAACGGGATTAGCACAGATACGCAGTATTTT.

This clonotype has only a few counts. The chain employs TRBV27 and TRBJ2-7, with D perhaps matching TRBD1 or TRBD2 (5 bases each). Trimming took off 4 bases at V and 3 bases at J, with 16 bases between the two ends. Germline values: CDR1 MNHEY, CDR2 SMNVEV (reference sequence). CDR3 size: 15 residues. The CDR3 reads CASSSQGRAIYEQYF. In DNA, the CDR3 is TGTGCCAGCAGTTCCCAGGGACGGGCTATCTACGAGCAGTACTTC.

V gene TRBV7-2 combines with J gene TRBJ1-2; TRBD1 aligns across 10 bases. CDR1 SGHTA and CDR2 FQGNSA come from the germline V gene. CDR3 length: 20 amino acids. V lost 4 bases and J lost 8; bases outside the gene matches: 25. The CDR3 protein is CASSSHVPGQGPYYMGGYTF. Here the CDR3 DNA reads TGTGCCAGCAGCTCACACGTCCCGGGACAGGGGCCCTATTATATGGGCGGCTACACCTTC.

This clonotype was observed a handful of times. The chain is built from TRBV15 and TRBJ2-7; 8 nucleotides line up with TRBD2. Germline CDR1 is LNHNV and CDR2 is YYDKDF (reference sequence). This CDR3 spans 15 amino acids. The junction had 12 bases not matched to a gene; V was cut back by 8 bases and J by 3 bases. The CDR3 is CATSPRLAGGYEQYF. Written as DNA, the CDR3 is TGTGCCACCTCGCCCCGACTCGCGGGAGGCTACGAGCAGTACTTC.

This clonotype has just a few counts. The chain recombines TRBV6-5 with TRBJ2-2, with 10 bases fitting TRBD2. The length of the CDR3 is 15 residues. After removal of 5 bases from V and 6 bases from J, the junction contained 6 bases not matched to a gene. CDR1 MNHEY and CDR2 SVGAGI come from the germline V gene. The CDR3 region has the DNA TGTGCCAGCAGTCTACTAGCGGGGACCCCCGGGGAGCTGTTTTTT. Residues: CASSLLAGTPGELFF.

This clonotype showed up just a few times. This sequence joins TRBV5-6 and TRBJ2-3, with 13 bases aligning to TRBD2. V was pared by 3 bases and J by 6 bases, with 7 bases of the junction left unmatched. Germline V gene lookup returns CDR1 SGHDT and CDR2 YYEEEE. The CDR3 loop spans 16 amino acids. CDR3 region: CASSSTSGRAADTQYF. CDR3 nucleotide sequence: TGTGCCAGCAGCTCCACTAGCGGGAGGGCCGCGGATACGCAGTATTTT.